The 6 T cell receptor beta chains given below trace back to one sample, sequenced in a study of regulatory T cells in long-lasting Graves disease. Assembly of TCR beta libraries relied on iRepertoire HTBI primers together with Arm-PCR of CDR3 regions. MiXCR was run by TCRdb on the multiplex PCR reads, yielding one entry per CDR3 protein. The data contain around 250,000 distinct CDR3 sequences, 15% to 20% of them singletons. Described time point: newly diagnosed GD, antithyroid drugs for less than 3 months. After RNA was extracted from PBMCs, the TCR library was made from it. The sequencing here drew on peripheral blood mononuclear cells (PBMCs), taken at new diagnosis, from a patient treated with antithyroid drugs. The receptors derive from a female donor with Graves disease.

This clonotype has at least ten counts. The rearrangement uses TRBV11-2 and TRBJ2-5, with D possibly TRBD1 on 5 matching bases. With 5 bases removed from V and 10 bases from J, the gap between germline ends came to 20 bases. The germline V gene encodes CDR1 SGHAT and CDR2 FQNNGV. The CDR3 is 14 amino acids. This chain's CDR3 is CASSPAPKGRGQYF. CDR3 in DNA: TGTGCCAGCAGCCCGGCGCCTAAGGGAAGGGGCCAGTACTTC.

This clonotype was observed at least ten times. The chain combines TRBV19 with TRBJ1-4; D may be TRBD1 (5 bases). Trimming removed 3 bases from V and 8 bases from J, with 13 bases in between. This CDR3 is 14 amino acids long. Germline-derived CDR1 and CDR2 are LNHDA and SQIVND (reference sequence). The CDR3 here is CASSIGQGGEKLFF. Here the CDR3 DNA reads TGTGCCAGTAGTATCGGCCAGGGAGGCGAAAAACTGTTTTTT.

This clonotype was observed at least ten times. The V gene is TRBV10-3, the J gene TRBJ2-1, with D perhaps TRBD1 or TRBD2 (5 bases each). V lost 10 bases and J 1 base, leaving 20 bases between the germline ends. The V gene's germline CDR1 is ENHRY and CDR2 SYGVKD. The CDR3 has 16 residues. CDR3 in DNA: TGTGCCACCCGAGGGACGGATTCAGGGTCCTACAATGAGCAGTTCTTC. This encodes CATRGTDSGSYNEQFF.

This clonotype was observed many times. J is TRBJ1-5 and V is TRBV10-3, with D perhaps matching TRBD1 (6 bases). The CDR3 length is 15 residues. Per germline, CDR1 ENHRY and CDR2 SYGVKD. The V and J ends lost 10 bases and 3 bases respectively, with 19 bases between them. The CDR3 loop is CANAEQGPSNQPQHF. CDR3 bases: TGTGCCAACGCTGAACAGGGCCCCTCCAATCAGCCCCAGCATTTT.

There are many counts of this clonotype. The gene calls are TRBV25-1 and TRBJ2-7, with TRBD2 matching 8 bases. Germline CDR1 MGHDK, CDR2 SYGVNS. This CDR3 spans 11 amino acids. The ends lost 8 bases at V and 6 bases at J; junction bases unmatched: 3. The CDR3 reads CASGLAIEQYF. CDR3 DNA: TGTGCCAGCGGACTAGCTATCGAGCAGTACTTC.

This clonotype showed up just a few times. The DNA of the CDR3 is TGCGCCAGCGAAGGAGGAAACACTGAAGCTTTCTTT. Protein product: CASEGGNTEAFF. The V call is TRBV10-2, the J call TRBJ1-1; D gene unclear. This CDR3 contains 12 residues. Trimming cost V 8 bases and J 2 bases, with 9 bases left between them. Germline assignment: CDR1 WSHSY and CDR2 SAAADI.